What follows is one TCR beta chain and its context. The sample holds many counts of this clonotype. The clone's antigen remains unknown. One base away there is no much larger clone; base qualities are not given. Graves' hyperthyroidism was defined as stable when no progression to ophthalmopathy occurred over 18 months of follow-up. Hyperthyroidism patients were newly diagnosed, had a disease duration of under 2 months, and were aged 18 to 65 years. Patients with uncontrolled infections, other autoimmune diseases, pregnancy or lactation were excluded. Diagnoses relied on clinical symptoms, serum thyroxine and TRAb, thyroid ultrasound and orbital computed tomography. PBMCs were separated from approximately 9.9 ml of fresh peripheral blood using Ficoll-Paque density gradient centrifugation. Trizol reagent was used to extract total RNA, and RNA quality was then checked on an Agilent 2100 Bioanalyzer. Amplification of TCR beta CDR3 regions was carried out from RNA transcripts. For the first round of RT-PCR on the TCR CDR3, the HTBI primer set was used together with the Qiagen OneStep RT-PCR kit. A second multiplex PCR round built the libraries, followed by size selection and purification. Paired-end sequencing of the libraries was performed with 100 bp reads on an Illumina HiSeq2000. From the authors' description of their analysis: SOAPnuke was used to process the raw data, throwing out any read that contained adapters or uncalled bases, had a mean Phred below 15, or lacked an exact constant-primer or identifier match. COPE v1.2.5 was used to merge the high-quality paired reads, and each unique nucleotide sequence was defined as a clonotype. Clonotypes were aligned to IMGT TRBV, TRBD and TRBJ reference segments using MiTCR v1.1. The analysis was restricted to V-J combinations with a frequency above 0.0001, which together covered 99.2% of the repertoires. A TCS score was defined as the ratio of F50 (clonal expansion) to E x V (chaos), with BLOSUM62-based TCRdist applied between CDR3 peptides within each V-J. Welch's t-statistics and random forest reduced 514 V-J features to under 15, which were used in a naive Bayes classifier (R e1071). The public reads were quality trimmed at Q25 with fastp and then assembled into clones with MiXCR by TCRdb, keeping productive beta chains. Each entry merges the rows of one CDR3 protein and shows their most common DNA and genes. For this entry, the V and J calls and clone size follow TCRdb and not the study's own pipeline. The sample profile shows some 460,000 distinct CDR3 sequences; about 15% of them were found once. Over 7.5% of the sample lies in the top ten.

The CDR3, from cysteine to phenylalanine, totals 18 residues. CDR3 DNA only is kept here, 54 bases in frame from base 1. Deletion took 0 bases off V and 0 bases off J, with a span of 18 bases between the germline ends. In the germline V gene, CDR1 corresponds to MNHEY and CDR2 to SVGEGT. The entry originates in a study of T cells in Graves' hyperthyroidism and ophthalmopathy (dated by TCRdb to between 2017 and 2020). Concerning the study at large: Peripheral blood samples were taken at the time of initial diagnosis, prior to any treatment. The roughly 100 discovery patients were randomly split 7:3 into training and test sets. To identify distinguishing TCR V-J signatures, a discovery cohort of about 100 patients was used, comprising some 45 with Graves' ophthalmopathy and some 57 with stable Graves' hyperthyroidism. In addition, the study compared T-cell repertoires in thyroid tissue and in blood from five to seven Graves' hyperthyroidism patients. Once sampling was done, hyperthyroidism patients were given methimazole at a starting dose of 30 mg daily, whereas ophthalmopathy patients were given high-dose intravenous methylprednisolone. The paper reports TCR Vbeta CDR3 sequencing of roughly 140 peripheral blood samples: around 41 ophthalmopathy, approximately 74 hyperthyroidism and 17 progressor patients. Prospective prediction of ophthalmopathy was tested in an independent validation cohort consisting of some 19 hyperthyroidism patients and 17 patients who later progressed to ophthalmopathy.

What the authors observed across the whole study: Most expanded thyroid clonotypes (frequency above 0.001) were also detected in blood, a finding suggesting that blood repertoires may reflect thyroid immune responses. No statistical method was used to fix the sample size in advance, and group allocation was not hidden from the investigators. Ophthalmopathy was separated from stable hyperthyroidism by a 13 V-J signature model, with just over 85% sensitivity and approximately 81% specificity obtained in cross-validation and 80%/75% obtained in testing. During validation, the model predicted progression to ophthalmopathy a median of approximately 6 months ahead of onset, with more than 55% sensitivity and 72.22% specificity.

Sample: blood. The sequence joins TRBV6-2 or TRBV6-3 to TRBJ2-7; possibly the D gene is TRBD2, per 6 matching bases. The source of this sequence is a woman aged 18-29 years with Graves' hyperthyroidism. The DNA is as follows: TGTGCCAGCAGTTACTCGATCGCACTAGCCAGGAGCTCCTACGAGCAGTACTTC. This encodes CASSYSIALARSSYEQYF.